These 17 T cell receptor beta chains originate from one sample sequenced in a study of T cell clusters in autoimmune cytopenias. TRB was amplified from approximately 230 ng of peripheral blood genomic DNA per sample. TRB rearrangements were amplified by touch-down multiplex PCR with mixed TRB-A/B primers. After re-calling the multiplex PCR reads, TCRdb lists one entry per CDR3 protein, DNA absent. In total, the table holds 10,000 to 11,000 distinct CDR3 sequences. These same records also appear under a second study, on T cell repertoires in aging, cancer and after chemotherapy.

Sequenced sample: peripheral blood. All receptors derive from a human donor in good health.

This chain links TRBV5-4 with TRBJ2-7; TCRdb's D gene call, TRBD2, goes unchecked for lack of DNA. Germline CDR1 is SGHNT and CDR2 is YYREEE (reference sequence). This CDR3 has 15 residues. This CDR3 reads CASTLATSGKSEQYF.

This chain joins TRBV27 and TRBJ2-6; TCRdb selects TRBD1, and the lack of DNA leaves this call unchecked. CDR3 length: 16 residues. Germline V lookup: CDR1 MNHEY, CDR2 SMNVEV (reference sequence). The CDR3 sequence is CASSPDRAPGANVLTF.

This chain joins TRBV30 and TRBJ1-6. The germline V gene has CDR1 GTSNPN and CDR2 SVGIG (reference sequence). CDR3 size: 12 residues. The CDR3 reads CAGTVYNSPLHF.

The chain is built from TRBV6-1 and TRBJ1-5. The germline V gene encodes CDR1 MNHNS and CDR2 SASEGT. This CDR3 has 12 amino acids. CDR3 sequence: CASRVGLQPQHF.

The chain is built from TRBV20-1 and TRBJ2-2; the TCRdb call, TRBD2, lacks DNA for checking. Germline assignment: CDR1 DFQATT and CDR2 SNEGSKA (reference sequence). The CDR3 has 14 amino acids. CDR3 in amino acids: CSARKTSVGGELFF.

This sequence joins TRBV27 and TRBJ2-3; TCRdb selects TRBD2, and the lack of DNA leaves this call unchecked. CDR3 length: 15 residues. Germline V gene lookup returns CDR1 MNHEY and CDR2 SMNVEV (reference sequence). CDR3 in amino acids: CASSPLAGGLDTQYF.

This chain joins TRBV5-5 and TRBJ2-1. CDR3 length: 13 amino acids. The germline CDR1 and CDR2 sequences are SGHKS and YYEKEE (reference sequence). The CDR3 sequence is CASGYRTYNEQFF.

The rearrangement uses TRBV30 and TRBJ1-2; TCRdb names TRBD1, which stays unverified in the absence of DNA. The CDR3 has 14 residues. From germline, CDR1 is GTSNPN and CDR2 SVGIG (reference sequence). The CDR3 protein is CAWSGTAYNYGYTF.

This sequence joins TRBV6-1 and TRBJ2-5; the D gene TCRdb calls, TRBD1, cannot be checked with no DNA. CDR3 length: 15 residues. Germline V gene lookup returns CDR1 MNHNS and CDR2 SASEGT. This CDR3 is CASSDGGGVQETQYF.

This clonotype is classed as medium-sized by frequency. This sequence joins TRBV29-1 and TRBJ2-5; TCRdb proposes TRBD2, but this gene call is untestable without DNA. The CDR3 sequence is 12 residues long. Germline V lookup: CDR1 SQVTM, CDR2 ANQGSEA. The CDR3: CSVRTSGETQYF.

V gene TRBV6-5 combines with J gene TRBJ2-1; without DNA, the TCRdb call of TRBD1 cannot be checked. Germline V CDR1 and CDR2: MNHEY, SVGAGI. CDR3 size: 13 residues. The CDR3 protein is CASTTGPKNEQFF.

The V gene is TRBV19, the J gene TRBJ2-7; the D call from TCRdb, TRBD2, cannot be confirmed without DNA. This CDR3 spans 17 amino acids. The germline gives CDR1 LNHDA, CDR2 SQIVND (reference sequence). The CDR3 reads CASSTDRTSGSVYEQYF.

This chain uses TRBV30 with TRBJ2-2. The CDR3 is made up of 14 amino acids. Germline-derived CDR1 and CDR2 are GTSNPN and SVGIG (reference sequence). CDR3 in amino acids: CAWSVLDNTGELFF.

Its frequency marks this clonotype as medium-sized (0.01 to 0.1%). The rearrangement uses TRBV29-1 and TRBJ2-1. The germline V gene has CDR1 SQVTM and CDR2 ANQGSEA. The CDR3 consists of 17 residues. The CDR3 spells CSVEGLGLSGNYNEQFF.

CDR3 amino acids: CASGREWVLYNEQFF. The genes are TRBV12-3 or TRBV12-4 and TRBJ2-1; the D call from TCRdb, TRBD2, cannot be confirmed without DNA. This CDR3 has 15 amino acids.

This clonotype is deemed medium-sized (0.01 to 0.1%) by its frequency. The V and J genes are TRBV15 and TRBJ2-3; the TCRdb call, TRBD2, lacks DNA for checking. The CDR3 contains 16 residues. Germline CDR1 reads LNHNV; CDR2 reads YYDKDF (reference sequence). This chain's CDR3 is CATSRGASGSGDTQYF.

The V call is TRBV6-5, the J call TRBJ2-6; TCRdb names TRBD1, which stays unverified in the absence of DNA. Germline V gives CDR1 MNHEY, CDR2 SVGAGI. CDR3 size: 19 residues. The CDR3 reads CASLGQGQRATIGANVLTF.